One sample yielded the 8 T cell receptor beta chains listed below, sequenced in a study of blood T cell repertoires in COVID-19. Profiled with immunoSEQ multiplex PCR; TCRdb holds only in-frame clones, not every one. The repertoire has under 200,000 clones, approximately 89% of them found once; the top ten carry around 2.5%. The sequencing sample was made of peripheral blood. The origin of the receptors is a man in his forties with active or convalescent COVID-19.

The V call is TRBV9, the J call TRBJ1-6, with 7 bases identical to TRBD1. There are 15 residues in the CDR3. CDR1 and CDR2 (germline): SGDLS, YYNGEE. Germline trimming cut 4 bases from V and 9 bases from J; bases unmatched to any gene: 10. The CDR3: CASSSGQAQSSPLHF. As DNA, the CDR3 is TGTGCCAGCAGCTCCGGACAGGCACAAAGTTCACCCCTCCACTTT.

The V call is TRBV5-1, the J call TRBJ1-4; D is ambiguous. CDR1 and CDR2 from the germline V gene are SGHRS and YFSETQ. V was cut by 0 bases and J by 0 bases, with 6 bases left in between. The CDR3 is 15 amino acids. The CDR3 region is CASSLDRSTNEKLFF. CDR3 nucleotides: TGCGCCAGCAGCTTGGACAGATCAACTAATGAAAAACTGTTTTTT.

This clone was seen a few times. This chain uses TRBV5-8 with TRBJ1-5, with unresolved D. V dropped 4 bases and J dropped 7 bases, with 21 bases sitting between them. The germline V gene has CDR1 SGHTS and CDR2 YDEGEE. There are 16 residues in the CDR3. The CDR3 region is CASSPRTNPGRQPQHF. For the CDR3, the DNA is TGTGCCAGCAGCCCTCGGACTAATCCCGGTCGACAGCCCCAGCATTTT.

The chain couples TRBV4-1 to TRBJ1-2; no definite D call. The germline V gene has CDR1 MGHRA and CDR2 YSYEKL. V lost 4 bases and J 8 bases, leaving 14 bases between the germline ends. The CDR3 is 13 amino acids. The CDR3 bases are TGCGCCAGCAGCCTGACCGTCGGGGAAGGCTACACCTTC. This codes for CASSLTVGEGYTF.

V and J are TRBV28 and TRBJ2-3; TRBD1 is a possible D gene (5 bases). Germline CDR1 reads MDHEN; CDR2 reads SYDVKM. This CDR3 region has 15 residues. V dropped 5 bases and J dropped 0 bases, with 12 bases sitting between them. CDR3 sequence: CASSPPAGSTDTQYF. For the CDR3, the DNA is TGTGCCAGCAGTCCCCCGGCAGGGAGCACAGATACGCAGTATTTT.

A single count supports this clone. The V and J genes are TRBV3-1 (or the pseudogene TRBV3-2) and TRBJ1-5; no firm D call. The germline V gene encodes CDR1 LGHDT and CDR2 YNNKEL (reference sequence). V lost 2 bases to trimming and J lost 9 bases, with 11 bases between them. The CDR3 has 13 residues. The CDR3 sequence: CASSQRPEGPQHF. In DNA form, the CDR3 reads TGTGCCAGCAGCCAACGACCGGAGGGGCCCCAGCATTTT.

The chain joins TRBV5-1 to TRBJ2-7; 9 bases match TRBD1. V trimming: 2 bases; J trimming: 2 bases; junction bases outside the gene matches: 14. This CDR3 is 18 amino acids long. From germline, CDR1 is SGHRS and CDR2 YFSETQ. CDR3 DNA sequence: TGCGCCAGCAGCTTCCTCCCCGGGACAGGGATGAGAACCTACGAGCAGTACTTC. This translates into CASSFLPGTGMRTYEQYF.

This clone appeared once. The chain uses TRBV7-9 and TRBJ1-6; D call uncertain. From germline, CDR1 is SEHNR and CDR2 FQNEAQ (reference sequence). V was shortened by 6 bases and J by 8 bases, with 11 bases between the two germline ends. The CDR3 covers 13 residues. The CDR3: CASSPLGDSPLHF. CDR3 sequence (DNA): TGTGCCAGCAGTCCCCTTGGAGATTCACCCCTCCACTTT.